The rows below give T cell receptor beta chains drawn from one sample of a study of control samples from healthy donors and cancer patients. Using immunoSEQ multiplex PCR, the repertoire was profiled, and TCRdb retains in-frame clones only, with some absent. This table has 70,000 to 95,000 clones, more than 75% appearing once. Sequenced material: blood. The receptors were gathered from a man aged 45 to 65 in good health. Both conserved end residues are part of each CDR3. The order of the fields is V gene, J gene, clone size, D gene, CDR3 DNA, CDR3 protein. A D gene is named only where the DNA matches it firmly. A clone size is listed for some rows: how often the clone was seen (once, few, many), or a class if it is expanded.

TRBV28,TRBJ1-6,-,-,TGTGCCAGCAGTTTTCTGGGGGCAGGCTATAATTCACCCCTCCACTTT,CASSFLGAGYNSPLHF
TRBV7-2,TRBJ1-4,-,-,TGTGCCAGCAGCTTAGCCGGGCCGGCAGGGACTTTAAATGAAAAACTGTTTTTT,CASSLAGPAGTLNEKLFF
TRBV7-3,TRBJ2-3,-,-,TGTGCCAGCAGCTCCTCCCTGGGGGCCGGAGCAGATACGCAGTATTTT,CASSSSLGAGADTQYF
TRBV2,TRBJ1-1,-,-,TGTGCCAGCTGCGGTTTTTCGGCGGCTGAAGCTTTCTTT,CASCGFSAAEAFF
TRBV5-1,TRBJ1-2,-,-,TGCGCCAGCAGCTTCGGGCAGGGCTCTGGCTACACCTTC,CASSFGQGSGYTF
TRBV27,TRBJ2-1,few,TRBD2,TGTGCCAGCAGTTTCCGACGGGGGGGCAATGAGCAGTTCTTC,CASSFRRGGNEQFF
TRBV10-2,TRBJ2-2,-,TRBD1,TGCGCCACCCCGGGACAGGCGAACACCGGGGAGCTGTTTTTT,CATPGQANTGELFF
TRBV24-1,TRBJ1-1,-,-,TGTGCCACCAGTGATTTCTGGGGTGAAGCTTTCTTT,CATSDFWGEAFF
TRBV10-3,TRBJ1-2,few,-,TGTGCCATCAACCGGGGAGACGGCTACACCTTC,CAINRGDGYTF
TRBV13,TRBJ2-2,-,TRBD2,TGTGCCAGCAGCTCACTAGCGGGGGGTTTCACCGGGGAGCTGTTTTTT,CASSSLAGGFTGELFF
TRBV30,TRBJ2-1,-,-,TGTGCCTGGACCTCAGGGGGGGGTTCCAATGAGCAGTTCTTC,CAWTSGGGSNEQFF
TRBV30,TRBJ2-5,-,TRBD2,TGTGCCTGGAGTGTACAGAGCGGGGGGCGAGAGACCCAGTACTTC,CAWSVQSGGRETQYF
TRBV19,TRBJ1-2,-,-,TGTGCCAGTAGTTTGGTTGGCCAGGGAAGGGAGTTGAGCTATGGCTACACCTTC,CASSLVGQGRELSYGYTF
TRBV7-2,TRBJ1-4,-,-,TGTGCCAGCAGCTTAGCGCGAGGTGAAAAACTGTTTTTT,CASSLARGEKLFF
TRBV12-3/TRBV12-4,TRBJ2-7,-,TRBD2,TGTGCCAGCTCGACTAGCGGGAACTACGAGCAGTACTTC,CASSTSGNYEQYF
TRBV27,TRBJ2-3,-,-,TGTGCCAGCAGTTTATCCGCAGATACGCAGTATTTT,CASSLSADTQYF
TRBV4-3,TRBJ2-7,-,TRBD1,TGCGCCAGCAGCCAATTCCGGGACAGCTACACCTACGAGCAGTACTTC,CASSQFRDSYTYEQYF
TRBV28,TRBJ2-2,once,-,TGTGCCAGCAGTTACGCGAACACCGGGGAGCTGTTTTTT,CASSYANTGELFF
TRBV6-5,TRBJ1-2,-,-,TGTGCCAGCAGTTACTCGTTTGTTGAAGGCTACACCTTC,CASSYSFVEGYTF
TRBV6-5,TRBJ1-5,once,-,TGTGCCAGCAGTTACAAGGGGGGCAATCAGCCCCAGCATTTT,CASSYKGGNQPQHF
TRBV12-3/TRBV12-4,TRBJ2-1,once,TRBD2,TGTGCCAGCACTCTGGGACTAGCCTATGAGCAGTTCTTC,CASTLGLAYEQFF
TRBV5-1,TRBJ1-6,-,-,TGCGCCAGCAGCTTCGGGGACGTAAATAATTCACCCCTCCACTTT,CASSFGDVNNSPLHF
TRBV24-1,TRBJ1-2,-,TRBD1,TGTGCCACCAGTACCACCAGGACAGGGGGAGGTTTAACGAGCTACACCTTC,CATSTTRTGGGLTSYTF
TRBV11-1,TRBJ2-5,once,TRBD1,TGTGCCAGCAGCTTAGATTGGACAGGGGGCAGGGAGACCCAGTACTTC,CASSLDWTGGRETQYF
TRBV5-1,TRBJ1-3,-,-,TGCGCCAGCAGCTTGGGTCAGACCTTCTCTGGAAACACCATATATTTT,CASSLGQTFSGNTIYF
TRBV6-4,TRBJ2-5,medium-sized,TRBD2,TGTGCCAGCAGTGCCCCCGGACTAGCGGGGGCCAGTTGCGACCAGTACTTC,CASSAPGLAGASCDQYF
TRBV29-1,TRBJ2-1,-,TRBD1,TGCAGCGTTGATTCAGGGGGTCCCTACAATGAGCAGTTCTTC,CSVDSGGPYNEQFF
TRBV3-1/TRBV3-2,TRBJ1-4,few,-,TGTGCCAGCAGCCAAGATAAAGTCCTGAGGGGTGAAAAACTGTTTTTT,CASSQDKVLRGEKLFF
TRBV2,TRBJ2-3,-,-,TGTGCCAGCCAACAGAAAGATACGCAGTATTTT,CASQQKDTQYF
TRBV4-3,TRBJ2-2,-,TRBD2,TGCGCCAGCAGCCACTTTCCGACTAGCGATGCCGGGGAGCTGTTTTTT,CASSHFPTSDAGELFF
TRBV28,TRBJ2-7,-,-,TGTGCCAGCACCCCCTTCCCGGACTCCTACGAGCAGTACTTC,CASTPFPDSYEQYF
TRBV18,TRBJ1-1,-,-,TGTGCCAGCTCACCAGGGCAGGGAGCGAAGACTGAAGCTTTCTTT,CASSPGQGAKTEAFF
TRBV11-3,TRBJ2-3,-,-,TGTGCCAGCAGCTTAGGGCAGGCGATAGATACGCAGTATTTT,CASSLGQAIDTQYF
TRBV18,TRBJ1-6,-,-,TGTGCCAGCTCACCGGACAGAAATAATTCACCCCTCCACTTT,CASSPDRNNSPLHF
TRBV6-5,TRBJ1-1,-,-,TGTGCCAGCAGCTTACCGGGACATCTGAACACTGAAGCTTTCTTT,CASSLPGHLNTEAFF
TRBV7-6,TRBJ2-1,-,TRBD2,TGTGCCAGCAGCTCCAGCGGGGGGGCCGGAAATGAGCAGTTCTTC,CASSSSGGAGNEQFF
TRBV5-6,TRBJ1-3,-,-,TGTGCCAGCAGCTCACAGGACACCTCTGGAAACACCATATATTTT,CASSSQDTSGNTIYF
TRBV2,TRBJ2-1,few,-,TGTGCCAGCAGTGATTGGGGACGGGTCCTCGGTGAGCAGTTCTTC,CASSDWGRVLGEQFF
TRBV18,TRBJ1-3,-,-,TGTGCCAGCTCACTGGTTTATGAACAGATCCGGCCTGGAAACACCATATATTTT,CASSLVYEQIRPGNTIYF
TRBV6-6,TRBJ1-2,once,-,TGTGCCAGCAGTTATACAAGCTATGGCTACACCTTC,CASSYTSYGYTF
TRBV30,TRBJ2-3,-,-,TGTGCCTGGGCCCCCCGGGATACGCAGTATTTT,CAWAPRDTQYF